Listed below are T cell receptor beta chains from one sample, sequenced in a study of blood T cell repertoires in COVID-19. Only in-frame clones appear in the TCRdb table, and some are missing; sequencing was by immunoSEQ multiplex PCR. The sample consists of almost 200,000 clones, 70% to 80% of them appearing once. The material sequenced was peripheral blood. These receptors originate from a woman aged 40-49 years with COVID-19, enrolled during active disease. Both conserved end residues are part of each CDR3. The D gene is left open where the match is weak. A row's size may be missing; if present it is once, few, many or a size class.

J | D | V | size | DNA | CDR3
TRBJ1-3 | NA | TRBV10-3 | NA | TGTGCCATAAGTGGTGGGGGAGGTGGAAACACCATATATTTT | CAISGGGGGNTIYF
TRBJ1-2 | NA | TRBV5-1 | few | TGCGCCAGCAGCGTTACAAGACCAGGGTTCTCCCAGGCTAACTATGGCTACACCTTC | CASSVTRPGFSQANYGYTF
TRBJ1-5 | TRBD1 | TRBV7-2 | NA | TGTGCCAGCAGCCCATGGGACAGCAGTAATCAGCCCCAGCATTTT | CASSPWDSSNQPQHF
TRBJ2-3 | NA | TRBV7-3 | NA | TGTGCCAGCAGCTTCAATCTAGAAGGGGCAGATACGCAGTATTTT | CASSFNLEGADTQYF
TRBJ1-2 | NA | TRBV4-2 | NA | TGTGCCAGCAGCCAAGAATTTAGCGGCTACACCTTC | CASSQEFSGYTF
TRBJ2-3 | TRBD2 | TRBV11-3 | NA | TGTGCCAGCAGCCCGGGACTAGCGGGGGGCTTCTCTAGCACAGATACGCAGTATTTT | CASSPGLAGGFSSTDTQYF
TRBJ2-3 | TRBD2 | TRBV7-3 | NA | TGTGCCAGCAGCTCCGGACTAGCGGGGGTAGGAGATACGCAGTATTTT | CASSSGLAGVGDTQYF
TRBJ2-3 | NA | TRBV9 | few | TGTGCCAGCAGCATAACCCCGGTCCAGGCAGATACGCAGTATTTT | CASSITPVQADTQYF
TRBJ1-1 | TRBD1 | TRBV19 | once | TGTGCCAGTAGTTGGAACCGGGACAGCACTGAAGCTTTCTTT | CASSWNRDSTEAFF
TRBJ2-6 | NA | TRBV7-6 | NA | TGTGCCAGCAGCCTACAGGCGGCCGGGGCCAACGTCCTGACTTTC | CASSLQAAGANVLTF
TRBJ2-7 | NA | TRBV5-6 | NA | TGTGCCAGCAGCGTCACTAACGAGCAGTACTTC | CASSVTNEQYF
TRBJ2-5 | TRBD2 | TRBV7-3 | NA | TGTGCCAGCAGCTCGGGTCCTAGCGGGGGCCAAGAGACCCAGTACTTC | CASSSGPSGGQETQYF
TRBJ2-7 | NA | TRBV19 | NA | TGTGCCAGTAGTATAGCTTCGGACATGTCCTACGAGCAGTACTTC | CASSIASDMSYEQYF
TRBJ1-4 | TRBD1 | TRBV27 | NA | TGTGCCAGCAGTCCCGAGTGGACAGGTGAAAAACTGTTTTTT | CASSPEWTGEKLFF
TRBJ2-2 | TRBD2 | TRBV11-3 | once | TGTGCCAGCAGCTCGACCGGGGGGTTCGGTGGGGAGCTGTTTTTT | CASSSTGGFGGELFF
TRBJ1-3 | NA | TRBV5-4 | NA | TGTGCCAGCAGTCCTGACAGCTCTGGAAACACCATATATTTT | CASSPDSSGNTIYF
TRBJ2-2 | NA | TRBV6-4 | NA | TGTGCCAGCAGTGACCGTCCCGGTGCCACCGGGGAGCTGTTTTTT | CASSDRPGATGELFF
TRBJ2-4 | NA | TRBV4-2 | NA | TGTGCCAGTGAGGGCTTAGGAAACATTCAGTACTTC | CASEGLGNIQYF
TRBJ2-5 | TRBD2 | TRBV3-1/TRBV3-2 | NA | TGTGCCAGCAGATTAGCGGGAGAAGAGACCCAGTACTTC | CASRLAGEETQYF
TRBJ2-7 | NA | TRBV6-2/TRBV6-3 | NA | TGTGCCAGCAGTTTCCTAAAACGGGACTCCTACGAGCAGTACTTC | CASSFLKRDSYEQYF
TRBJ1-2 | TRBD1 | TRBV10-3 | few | TGTGCCATCAGTGAGCGCGACAGGGAGAAAACTAATGGCTACACCTTC | CAISERDREKTNGYTF
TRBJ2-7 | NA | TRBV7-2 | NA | TGTGCCAGCCAACCCGTCGGTCGTTACGAGCAGTACTTC | CASQPVGRYEQYF
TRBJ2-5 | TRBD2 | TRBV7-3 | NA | TGTGCCAGCAGCTTTAGCGGGGGGTTCCAAGAGACCCAGTACTTC | CASSFSGGFQETQYF
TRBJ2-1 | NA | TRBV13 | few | TGTGCCAGCAGCTTACCTTTGGGGGCGGGGGCGTACAATGAGCAGTTCTTC | CASSLPLGAGAYNEQFF
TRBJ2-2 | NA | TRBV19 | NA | TGTGCCAGTGCGGCCAGGGGAGAGAACACCGGGGAGCTGTTTTTT | CASAARGENTGELFF
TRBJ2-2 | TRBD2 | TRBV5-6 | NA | TGTGCCAGCAGCCCCGGCGGGGGGACCGGGGAGCTGTTTTTT | CASSPGGGTGELFF
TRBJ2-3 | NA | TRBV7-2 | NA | TGTGCCAGCAGCTTAATCGGGAGCGTCACAGATACGCAGTATTTT | CASSLIGSVTDTQYF
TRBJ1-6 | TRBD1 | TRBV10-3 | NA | TGTGCCATCAGCTCGACGGGACAGGGCCTGACTGATAATTCACCCCTCCACTTT | CAISSTGQGLTDNSPLHF
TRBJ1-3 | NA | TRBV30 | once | TGTGCCTGGGGTAGGACAGCCTCTGGAAACACCATATATTTT | CAWGRTASGNTIYF
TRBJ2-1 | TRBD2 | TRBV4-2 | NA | TGTGCCAGCAGCCAATTCCCTGGGGGGGAGGATGAGCAGTTCTTC | CASSQFPGGEDEQFF
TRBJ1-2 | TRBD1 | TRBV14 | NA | TGTGCCAGCAGCCAAGTGCGACAGGGGGGACTTAACTATGGCTACACCTTC | CASSQVRQGGLNYGYTF
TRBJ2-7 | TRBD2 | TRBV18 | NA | TGTGCCAGCTCCCAGCGGGGGCAAGGAGAGCAGTACTTC | CASSQRGQGEQYF
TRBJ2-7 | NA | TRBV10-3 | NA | TGTGCCATCTCACCCTCACAGGGAGGGTACGAGCAGTACTTC | CAISPSQGGYEQYF
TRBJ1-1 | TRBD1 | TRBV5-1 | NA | TGCGCCAGCAGCTTGGAACAGGGGCGGAACACTGAAGCTTTCTTT | CASSLEQGRNTEAFF
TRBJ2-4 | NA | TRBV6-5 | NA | TGTGCCAGCAGCCAGGGAAGAGCCAAAAACATTCAGTACTTC | CASSQGRAKNIQYF
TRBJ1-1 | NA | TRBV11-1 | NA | TGTGCCAGCAGCTTTCTTCGCGTGAACACTGAAGCTTTCTTT | CASSFLRVNTEAFF
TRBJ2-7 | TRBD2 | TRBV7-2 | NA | TGTGCCAGCAGCTTGGTTAGCGGGGGCCACTACGAGCAGTACTTC | CASSLVSGGHYEQYF
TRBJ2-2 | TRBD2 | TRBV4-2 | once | TGTGCCAGCAGCCGGGGACTAGCGGGGGGTACCGGGGAGCTGTTTTTT | CASSRGLAGGTGELFF
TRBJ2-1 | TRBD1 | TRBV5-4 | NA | TGTGCCAGCAGCTTGGAAGGGGGCGACTCCAATGAGCAGTTCTTC | CASSLEGGDSNEQFF
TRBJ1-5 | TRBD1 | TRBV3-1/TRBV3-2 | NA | TGTGCCAGCAGCGGGACAGGAGGGCCCGGGGTGCCCCAGCATTTT | CASSGTGGPGVPQHF
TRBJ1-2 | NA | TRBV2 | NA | TGTGCCTGGAAGGTGGGCAGGGACTATGGCTACACCTTC | CAWKVGRDYGYTF
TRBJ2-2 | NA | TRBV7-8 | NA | TGTGCCAGCAGCCGAGGACCGCCACCCGGGGAAACCGGGGAGCTGTTTTTT | CASSRGPPPGETGELFF
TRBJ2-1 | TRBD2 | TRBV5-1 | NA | TGCGCCAGCAGCGCGGTCGCTCTAGCGGGAGCTGGTGAGCAGTTCTTC | CASSAVALAGAGEQFF
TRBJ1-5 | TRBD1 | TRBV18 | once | TGTGCCAGCTCACCCGGGACAGGCCGCAATCAGCCCCAGCATTTT | CASSPGTGRNQPQHF
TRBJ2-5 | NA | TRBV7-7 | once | TGTGCCAGCAGCCAGGGGAGTTTTGAGCGGGAGACCCAGTACTTC | CASSQGSFERETQYF
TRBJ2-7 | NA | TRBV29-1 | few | TGCAGCGTTGTTGGCTTTACCTACGAGCAGTACTTC | CSVVGFTYEQYF
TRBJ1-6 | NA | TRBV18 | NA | TGTGCCAGCTCAGTCGGAGTACCAATTCTCTCACCCCTCCACTTT | CASSVGVPILSPLHF
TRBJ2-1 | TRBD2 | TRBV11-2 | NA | TGTGCCAGCAGCTTTAGCGGGGGGGCAGGGAGTGAGCAGTTCTTC | CASSFSGGAGSEQFF
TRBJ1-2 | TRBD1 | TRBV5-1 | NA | TGCGCCAGCAGCTTGGCGGGACAGGGTGGCTACACCTTC | CASSLAGQGGYTF
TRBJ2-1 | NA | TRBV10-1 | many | TGCGCCAGCAGTGAGACTAGGACCCTCGGGGGCAATGAGCAGTTCTTC | CASSETRTLGGNEQFF
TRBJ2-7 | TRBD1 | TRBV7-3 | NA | TGTGCCAGCAGCTTCTACAGGGGGTACGAGCAGTACTTC | CASSFYRGYEQYF
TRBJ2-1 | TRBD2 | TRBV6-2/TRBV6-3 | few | TGTGCCAGCAGTTACCACCGGGAGGGCCGTAACACCTACAATGAGCAGTTCTTC | CASSYHREGRNTYNEQFF